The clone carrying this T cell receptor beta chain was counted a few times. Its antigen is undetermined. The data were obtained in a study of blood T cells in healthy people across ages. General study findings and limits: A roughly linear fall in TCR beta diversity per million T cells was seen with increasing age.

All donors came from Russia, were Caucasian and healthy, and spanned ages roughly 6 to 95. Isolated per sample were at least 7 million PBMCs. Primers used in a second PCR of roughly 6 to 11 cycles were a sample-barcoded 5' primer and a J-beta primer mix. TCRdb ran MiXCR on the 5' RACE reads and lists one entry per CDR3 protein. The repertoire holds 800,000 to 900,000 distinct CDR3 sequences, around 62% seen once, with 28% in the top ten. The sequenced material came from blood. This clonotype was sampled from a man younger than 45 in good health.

CDR3 bases: TGTGCCAGCAGTAACGACCAGTTCTACGAGCAGTACTTC. Translation gives CASSNDQFYEQYF. The gene calls are TRBV6-5 and TRBJ2-4; D unresolved. The DNA end is a closer match to TRBJ2-7, so the J assignment may be wrong. Germline V gene data show CDR1 as MNHEY and CDR2 as SVGAGI. There are 13 residues in the CDR3.